The TCR beta chain under discussion was sequenced for a study of cytomegalovirus exposure and HLA in healthy donors (TCRdb year 2017). For context, the study as a whole: An earlier analysis of approximately 640 of the donors reported 250 to 350 Gb of sequence data and roughly 110 million unique TCR beta sequences from 150 million to 200 million T cells. Approximately 300 gigabases of sequencing data and around 88 million unique TCR sequences made up an early release that covered approximately 650 HLA-typed donors. Of the roughly 400 genotyped donors, approximately 83% fell in the genetic ancestry cluster associated with self-reported Caucasian donors. The aim of the study was to test whether cataloging public T cell receptors could identify signatures of past pathogen exposure. Using immunosequencing, the study profiled T cell repertoires from about 650 subjects and related those repertoires to cytomegalovirus serostatus. A separate validation cohort of 90 to 150 different subjects was used in addition to the roughly 720-subject first cohort. High-throughput TCR immunosequencing, statistical association of individual TCRs with disease status, and machine learning were combined to predict cytomegalovirus infection status. To study patterns of TCR occurrence, a later analysis re-analyzed previously published TCR beta repertoires from under 750 donors and added high-resolution HLA genotyping. Rather than using new phenotypic data, the later analysis identified candidate immune exposures from TCR beta sequences and from how often those sequences occurred across donors. An earlier analysis of 587 of the donors used high-throughput TCR beta sequencing to judge whether each TCR beta V gene segment behaved as functional or pseudogenic. Alongside the repertoire data, information on donor age, sex, ethnicity and CMV serostatus was compiled. Genome-wide SNP genotypes for about 65% of the 666 donors were used in a later genetic analysis, which treated that subset as a discovery cohort. Every repertoire in the discovery cohort had been generated on one and the same sequencing platform. HLA typing covered class I and class II loci at four-digit resolution. Typing coverage differed by locus: A, B, C, DRB1 and DQB1 were typed in roughly 629-640 donors, DQA1 in around 500, DPA1 in around 580, and DPB1 in about 450. Several DR-DQ haplotypes were handled as single units for association and clustering, since linkage in the cohort was strong. Among roughly 400 genotyped donors of the cohort, an average of roughly 230,000 unique TCR beta nucleotide sequences was sequenced per donor, of which 15% to 20% were non-productive.

In this sample, this clone turned up once. The target of this receptor is not known. No qualities accompany the bases; no much larger clone lies one base away. The method behind the library was the immunoSEQ multiplex PCR assay. For the multiplex PCR, a mixture combining 60 forward primers for TCR Vbeta segments and 13 reverse primers for TCR Jbeta segments was used. The CDR3 region of rearranged TCR beta genes was amplified from genomic DNA by a multiplex PCR assay. The amplified TCR beta libraries were sequenced on the Illumina HiSeq System as 87-base-pair reads. On the study's bioinformatics: A later analysis tallied 75 million to 95 million unique TCR beta chains across the 666 repertoires, and some 10 million of those chains were shared by two or more donors. To remove PCR and sequencing errors, raw reads were error-corrected and collapsed into unique sequences using a nearest-neighbor algorithm that merged closely related sequences. V, D and J gene segments were assigned by aligning CDR3 sequences to IMGT reference sequences. For a sequence to be retained, at least a six-nucleotide match to both a V gene segment and a J gene segment was required. Rearrangements were called productive when the CDR3 lacked stop codons and stayed in frame with V and J; all others were non-productive. CDR3 was defined according to IMGT convention as the region running from the second conserved V-encoded cysteine to the conserved J-encoded phenylalanine. The earlier analysis of about 590 of the donors excluded sequences that lacked an unambiguous match to a single V gene segment. An earlier analysis of under 750 of the donors called V segments functional above 56.7% productive rearrangements and segregating when the between-donor standard deviation exceeded 5%. A statistical classification framework was built to diagnose cytomegalovirus status from the catalog of TCR beta chain sequences. In a later analysis, TCR nucleotide sequences were compared against IMGT/GENE-DB human TR gene sequences so that V and J genes could be assigned. Using the TCRdist pipeline, a later analysis assigned CDR3 sequences along with most-parsimonious VDJ recombination scenarios. In a later analysis, each TCR beta chain was defined by its CDR3 amino acid sequence together with its V-gene family, and reads without a unique V-gene family were excluded. In a later analysis, several hundred highly shared, low-generation-probability nucleotide sequences were removed to address suspected cross-contamination and a sequencing artifact. In a later analysis, a clonal expansion index for each public chain was calculated from normalized within-repertoire ranks of inferred template counts. A later analysis computed generation probabilities with a VDJ recombination model fitted to out-of-frame rearrangements, and checked the results against IGoR. In a later analysis, TCR-TCR, TCR-HLA and TCR-CMV co-occurrence was scored with hypergeometric tests, and a repertoire-size bias correction was applied to TCR pairs. In a later analysis, false discovery rates were estimated by permuting HLA or CMV assignments 20 times. A later analysis grouped co-occurring TCRs with DBSCAN, adding TCRdist sequence similarity when clustering within HLA-allele-positive subsets. Repertoires with fewer than 30,000 or more than 120,000 public chains, plus five repertoires with anomalous nucleotide sharing, were excluded from co-occurrence clustering. In TCRdb, the immuneACCESS table is reduced to in-frame sequences with V and J assigned. These tables do not hold every clone; where another copy was compared, an unresolved V gene accounts for under half, and the others remain unexplained. For V, J and clone size, that table is used; D and trimming come from the DNA. This sample lists 150,000 or so clones; under 80% were detected once. The top ten constitute around 2.1% of the sample.

CDR1 and CDR2 are drawn from the germline V gene: KGHSH, LQKENI. The V and J ends are trimmed by 7 bases and 3 bases, leaving 22 bases between them. Reading from cysteine to phenylalanine, the CDR3 counts 17 amino acids. Only CDR3 DNA is held: 51 bases, read in frame from base 1. The full study reports these points: Most CMV-associated TCR beta chains appeared to be HLA-restricted in a later analysis, and the HLA associations seemed to be driven largely by CMV exposure. Linkage disequilibrium might explain the correlated functional status among segregating V segments, but an unknown experimental factor could not be excluded. Some IMGT-functional V segments, including TRBV6-2 and TRBV6-3, could not be told apart with the 87-base-pair reads, so those segments were excluded. A later analysis associated 17,000 or so TCR beta sequences with specific HLA alleles at a false discovery rate of 0.05. A group of highly shared sequence variants was considered likely to be a technical artifact of the sequencing pipeline. It was suggested by the authors that the approach could potentially be generalized to other disease states and immunological phenotypes. Broadly in line with IMGT annotations, most TCR beta V segments showed up in productive rearrangements about 87% or about 30% of the time in an earlier analysis of approximately 640 of the donors. Approximately 16 rarely observed V segments, including chromosome 9 orphons, were excluded from the earlier analysis of about 600 of the donors because counts were too low. In a later analysis, the rate of TCR association differed among HLA loci, with DRB1 alleles having the most associated TCRs and HLA-C alleles having the fewest. For the cohort, immune exposure information was limited to CMV serostatus. Presence/absence analyses assumed roughly uniform sequencing depth across donors, an assumption that may not hold. The study listed 164 TCR beta chains as associated with cytomegalovirus. Most TCR sequences were observed very rarely across donors, whereas some public TCRs were present in many individuals. Compared with equally common non-associated chains, HLA-associated TCR beta chains in a later analysis were more clonally expanded and had lower generation probabilities. The cohort was sequenced for TCR beta chains only, and without alpha or paired-chain data the features that could be detected were limited. Because HLA typing was missing for some donors at each locus, association tests included only the typed subset. In a later genetic analysis, fewer N-insertions in productive TCRs were reported among donors in an Asian-associated ancestry cluster than the roughly 700-donor mean. V-gene and J-gene trimming of TCR beta chains was associated with a missense DCLRE1C variant in a later genetic analysis, and the association was replicated in an independent cohort. Several of the top co-occurrence clusters appeared to be linked to parvovirus B19, influenza, CMV and Epstein-Barr virus, according to a later analysis. Strong co-occurrence of HLA alleles, especially DR and DQ, made assigning TCR associations to individual alleles difficult. A further reported finding was that TCR beta sequences accurately predicted the HLA-A and HLA-B alleles for most subjects in the first cohort. Three of the identified cytomegalovirus-associated TCR beta chains were confirmed in vitro to be specific for cytomegalovirus antigens. The classifier was reported to diagnose cytomegalovirus status with high specificity and sensitivity in both the original cohort and the validation cohort.

The cohort comprised hundreds of healthy bone marrow donors. Cohort members were all nominally healthy when sampled, although unrecorded immune exposures were likely present. The donor was CMV seronegative and belonged to the group of over 300 seronegative cohort members. Every donor gave a peripheral blood sample, and the peripheral blood mononuclear cells from that sample were used for TCR beta sequencing. The Qiagen DNeasy Blood Extraction Kit was used to extract genomic DNA from the blood cell samples. The sequence joins TRBV18 to TRBJ1-3, with no confidently assigned D gene. The receptor's source is a female donor in good health and CMV-seronegative. The sequenced sample was PBMCs. The nucleotides read TGTGCCAGCTGGACTGGCAGTACCACTCGGGATGGAAACACCATATATTTT. Its product reads: CASWTGSTTRDGNTIYF.